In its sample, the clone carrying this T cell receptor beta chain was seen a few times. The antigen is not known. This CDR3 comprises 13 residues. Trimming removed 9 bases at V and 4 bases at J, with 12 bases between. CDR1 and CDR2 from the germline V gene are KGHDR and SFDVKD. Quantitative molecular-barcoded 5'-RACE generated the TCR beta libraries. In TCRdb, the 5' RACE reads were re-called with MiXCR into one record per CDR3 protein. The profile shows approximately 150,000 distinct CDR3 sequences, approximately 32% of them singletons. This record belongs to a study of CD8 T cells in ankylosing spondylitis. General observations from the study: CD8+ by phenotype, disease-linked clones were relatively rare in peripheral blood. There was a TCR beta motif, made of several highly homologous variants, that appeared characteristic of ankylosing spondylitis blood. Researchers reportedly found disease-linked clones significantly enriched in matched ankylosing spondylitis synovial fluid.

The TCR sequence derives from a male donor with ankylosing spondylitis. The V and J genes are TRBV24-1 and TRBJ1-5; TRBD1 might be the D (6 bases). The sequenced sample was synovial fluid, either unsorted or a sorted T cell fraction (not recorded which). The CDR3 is CATAPGANQPQHF. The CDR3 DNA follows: TGTGCCACCGCCCCGGGGGCGAATCAGCCCCAGCATTTT.